Below, 17 T cell receptor beta chains from the same sample are listed, as sequenced in a study of blood T cell repertoires in COVID-19 (dated by TCRdb to 2019 to 2021). Library construction relied on the immunoSEQ multiplex PCR assay. Sourced from immuneACCESS, this table was stored by TCRdb with only in-frame sequences that have V and J called. A share of the clones is absent; for the studies checked, an unresolved V gene accounts for under half, and the remainder has no known explanation. The sample table contains 85,000 to 90,000 clones; only one count was recorded for about nine tenths of them. The top ten hold over 0.95% of the sample. Sequenced: peripheral blood. Every receptor here comes from a human donor in a cohort sampled during active COVID-19.

This clone has ten or more counts. Mismatch with germline at one junction end may stem from a read error. The rearrangement links TRBV7-6 to TRBJ2-1, with 10 nucleotides matching TRBD2. CDR1 and CDR2 from the germline V gene are SGHVS and FNYEAQ. The CDR3 runs 16 residues. This chain's CDR3 is CASNLYSGRSFNEQFF. The CDR3 nucleotides read TGTGCCAGCAACTTATATAGCGGGAGGTCTTTCAATGAGCAGTTCTTC. The whole variable domain, remainder taken from reference TRBV7-6 and TRBJ2-1, is GAGVSQSPRYKVTKRGQDVALRCDPISGHVSLYWYRQALGQGPEFLTYFNYEAQQDKSGLPNDRFSAERPEGSISTLTIQRTEQRDSAMYRCASNLYSGRSFNEQFFGPGTRLTVL.

The chain has TRBV5-1 and TRBJ2-3; possibly TRBD2 for D (5 bases). The length of the CDR3 is 16 residues. Germline CDR1 reads SGHRS; CDR2 reads YFSETQ. Trimming shortened V by 0 bases and J by 0 bases, and 11 bases separated the two germline ends. The chain's CDR3 is CASSLDSGKSTDTQYF. DNA for the CDR3: TGCGCCAGCAGCTTGGACAGCGGAAAGAGCACAGATACGCAGTATTTT.

This clone appeared a single time. The V and J genes are TRBV29-1 and TRBJ1-1; D uncertain. CDR3 length: 11 amino acids. Germline CDR1 is SQVTM and CDR2 is ANQGSEA. V lost 6 bases and J 0 bases, leaving 5 bases between the germline ends. The CDR3 nucleotides read TGCAGCGTGTTAGTGAACACTGAAGCTTTCTTT. Protein: CSVLVNTEAFF.

Concerning this clone: This sample includes further DNA sequences coding for the same CDR3. The J gene is TRBJ2-2, the V gene TRBV6-5; 10 bases fit TRBD2. The CDR3 has 14 amino acids. Unmatched junction bases numbered 3, after V lost 6 bases and J lost 5 bases. Germline V gene data show CDR1 as MNHEY and CDR2 as SVGAGI. As DNA, the CDR3 is TGTGCCAGCAGCTTAGCGGGAGGAACCGGGGAGCTGTTTTTT. It encodes CASSLAGGTGELFF.

The chain's CDR3 is CASSFGPGGADTQYF. The CDR3 nucleotides read TGTGCCAGCAGCTTCGGCCCTGGAGGGGCAGATACGCAGTATTTT. This chain connects TRBV7-2 to TRBJ2-3; D is perhaps TRBD2 (6 bases). Germline lookup yields CDR1 SGHTA and CDR2 FQGNSA. The CDR3 consists of 15 residues. Deletions cut 3 bases from V and 4 bases from J, with 14 bases between. Combining the CDR3 with reference TRBV7-2 and TRBJ2-3 gives the whole variable domain GAGVSQSPSNKVTEKGKDVELRCDPISGHTALYWYRQSLGQGLEFLIYFQGNSAPDKSGLPSDRFSAERTGGSVSTLTIQRTQQEDSAVYLCASSFGPGGADTQYFGPGTRLTVL.

The chain has TRBV27 and TRBJ2-3; TRBD1 matches 12 bases. Trimming removed 5 bases from V and 2 bases from J; junction bases left unmatched: 5. The length of the CDR3 is 16 residues. From germline, CDR1 is MNHEY and CDR2 SMNVEV (reference sequence). DNA of the CDR3: TGTGCCAGCAGTGGGGGACAGGGGGCGGTCACAGATACGCAGTATTTT. This sequence encodes CASSGGQGAVTDTQYF.

The V and J genes are TRBV28 and TRBJ2-7; TRBD2 might be the D (5 bases). Germline V gene sequence: CDR1 MDHEN, CDR2 SYDVKM. The CDR3 runs to 13 residues. V lost 3 bases and J lost 3, with 9 bases in between. The CDR3 DNA sequence: TGTGCCAGCAGTTTCCCCGGACTCTACGAGCAGTACTTC. It codes for CASSFPGLYEQYF. Supplemented by reference TRBV28 and TRBJ2-7, the full variable domain reads DVKVTQSSRYLVKRTGEKVFLECVQDMDHENMFWYRQDPGLGLRLIYFSYDVKMKEKGDIPEGYSVSREKKERFSLILESASTNQTSMYLCASSFPGLYEQYFGPGTRLTVT.

The genes are TRBV25-1 and TRBJ1-1; no clear D gene. The germline V gene has CDR1 MGHDK and CDR2 SYGVNS. V lost 4 bases and J 4 bases, leaving 4 bases between the germline ends. The CDR3 is 11 amino acids. The DNA of the CDR3 is TGTGCCAGCAGTGTAGCCACTGAAGCTTTCTTT. Its protein is CASSVATEAFF.

The chain links TRBV10-2 to TRBJ2-1; 7 nucleotides line up with TRBD2. Germline V gives CDR1 WSHSY, CDR2 SAAADI. The CDR3 contains 14 residues. After removal of 4 bases from V and 6 bases from J, the junction contained 6 bases not matched to a gene. The CDR3 reads CASSGERGVNEQFF. CDR3 sequence (DNA): TGCGCCAGCAGTGGGGAGCGGGGCGTCAATGAGCAGTTCTTC.

This clone was found once. The genes are TRBV20-1 and TRBJ2-5, with D possibly matching TRBD2 (5 bases). Germline V lookup: CDR1 DFQATT, CDR2 SNEGSKA (reference sequence). CDR3 length: 11 residues. Trimming shortened V by 7 bases and J by 1 base, and 7 bases separated the two germline ends. CDR3 loop: CSGGLQETQYF. DNA of the CDR3: TGCAGTGGAGGGCTCCAAGAGACCCAGTACTTC.

The CDR3 nucleotides read TGTGCCAGCAGCTTGGGGGGGAGGGCCTCCTACGAGCAGTACTTC. Protein sequence: CASSLGGRASYEQYF. V gene TRBV5-4 combines with J gene TRBJ2-7; 7 bases align to TRBD2. CDR1 is SGHNT and CDR2 is YYREEE in the germline V gene (reference sequence). The CDR3 extends over 15 amino acids. Unmatched junction bases numbered 3, after V lost 0 bases and J lost 0 bases. The variable domain in full, completed from reference TRBV5-4 and TRBJ2-7, reads ETGVTQSPTHLIKTRGQQVTLRCSSQSGHNTVSWYQQALGQGPQFIFQYYREEENGRGNFPPRFSGLQFPNYSSELNVNALELDDSALYLCASSLGGRASYEQYFGPGTRLTVT.

The chain is built from TRBV13 and TRBJ1-4, with TRBD1 matching 7 bases. CDR1 and CDR2 from the germline V gene are PRHDT and FYEKMQ (reference sequence). Trimming removed 3 bases from V and 6 bases from J; junction bases left unmatched: 7. The CDR3 runs 15 residues. The CDR3 here is CASSLGDSLYEKLFF. The CDR3 DNA reads TGTGCCAGCAGCTTGGGGGACAGCCTATATGAAAAACTGTTTTTT. The full variable domain, its missing parts supplied by reference TRBV13 and TRBJ1-4, is AAGVIQSPRHLIKEKRETATLKCYPIPRHDTVYWYQQGPGQDPQFLISFYEKMQSDKGSIPDRFSAQQFSDYHSELNMSSLELGDSALYFCASSLGDSLYEKLFFGSGTQLSVL.

The chain couples TRBV28 to TRBJ1-5; possibly TRBD1 for D (5 bases). Trimming took 3 bases from V and 2 from J, leaving 11 bases between them. This CDR3 has 15 residues. CDR1 MDHEN and CDR2 SYDVKM come from the germline V gene. The CDR3, as DNA: TGTGCCAGCAGTTTCTCGGGGGTTGGCAATCAGCCCCAGCATTTT. The encoded protein is CASSFSGVGNQPQHF.

V and J are TRBV2 and TRBJ2-7, with D hard to call. V lost 2 bases and J 5 bases, leaving 10 bases between the germline ends. The CDR3 runs to 13 residues. The germline V gene has CDR1 SNHLY and CDR2 FYNNEI. The CDR3 region is CASSESVVDEQYF. CDR3 coding DNA: TGTGCCAGCAGTGAAAGCGTTGTCGACGAGCAGTACTTC.

The chain links TRBV16 to TRBJ1-5; D may be TRBD1 (5 bases). The V end lost 6 bases, the J end lost 3 bases, and 12 bases lay between the germline ends. The CDR3 consists of 14 residues. The germline V gene encodes CDR1 KGHSY and CDR2 FQNENV. CDR3 sequence: CASRAGGVNQPQHF. As DNA, the CDR3 is TGTGCCAGCAGGGCGGGAGGGGTCAATCAGCCCCAGCATTTT.

The V and J genes are TRBV6-5 and TRBJ2-1; TRBD1 aligns across 7 bases. Germline V CDR1 and CDR2: MNHEY, SVGAGI. This CDR3 comprises 14 residues. J gave up 0 bases and V 8 bases, and 4 bases lay outside the gene matches. The CDR3 nucleotides read TGTGCCAGCTCCCAGGGGGACTCCTACAATGAGCAGTTCTTC. It is translated as CASSQGDSYNEQFF.

DNA of the CDR3: TGTGCCACCAGTGATTCTTCACTCGGCGGGGGAGCTTTCTTT. Translated, it gives CATSDSSLGGGAFF. The chain is built from TRBV24-1 and TRBJ1-1; possibly TRBD1 for D (5 bases). V was shortened by 2 bases and J by 10 bases, with 16 bases between the two germline ends. Germline CDR1 KGHDR, CDR2 SFDVKD. There are 14 residues in the CDR3.